Each of the 10 T cell receptor beta chains below was sequenced from the same sample in a study of blood T cell repertoires in COVID-19. The method was immunoSEQ multiplex PCR; TCRdb's version includes in-frame clones alone and lacks a portion of them. Counted here are under 25,000 clones, roughly 88% occurring once; the ten biggest clones make up 20% to 25%. The specimen sequenced was peripheral blood. Receptor source: a man older than 75 with active or convalescent COVID-19.

The CDR3 bases are TGCAGTGCTAGTCGTCTTTGGACAGAAGCTTTCTTT. It translates to CSASRLWTEAFF. The V and J genes are TRBV20-1 and TRBJ1-1; D is perhaps TRBD1 (5 bases). Germline CDR1 is DFQATT and CDR2 is SNEGSKA (reference sequence). Trimming stripped 3 bases from V and 8 bases from J, with 13 bases between. The CDR3 length is 12 residues.

The chain recombines TRBV19 with TRBJ1-1; no clear D gene. Germline values: CDR1 LNHDA, CDR2 SQIVND (reference sequence). Trimming took 8 bases from V and 0 from J, leaving 10 bases between them. The CDR3 has 13 residues. The CDR3, as DNA: TGTGCCAGTCATTCAGTTATGAACACTGAAGCTTTCTTT. As protein: CASHSVMNTEAFF.

This clone appeared once. The chain carries TRBV3-1 (or the pseudogene TRBV3-2) and TRBJ2-1; D is possibly TRBD2 (6 bases). CDR1 is LGHDT and CDR2 is YNNKEL in the germline V gene (reference sequence). There are 14 residues in the CDR3. Trimming pared 6 bases from V and 1 base from J, leaving 10 bases between. CDR3 nucleotide sequence: TGTGCCAGCAGGTCAAGCGGGTCCTACAATGAGCAGTTCTTC. Translation: CASRSSGSYNEQFF.

This clone ranks as medium-sized (0.01 to 0.1%). The chain employs TRBV29-1 and TRBJ2-3; D gene unclear. This CDR3 has 13 amino acids. The germline V gene has CDR1 SQVTM and CDR2 ANQGSEA. The V and J ends lost 0 bases and 0 bases respectively, with 4 bases between them. CDR3 residues: CSVEDRSTDTQYF. CDR3 DNA sequence: TGCAGCGTTGAAGACCGGAGCACAGATACGCAGTATTTT.

The chain has TRBV6-6 and TRBJ1-1, with TRBD1 as a possible D gene (5 bases). This CDR3 contains 13 residues. Germline CDR1 MNHNY, CDR2 SVGAGI (reference sequence). V was pared by 7 bases and J by 2 bases, with 11 bases between. Here the CDR3 reads CASIRGINTEAFF. CDR3 nucleotides: TGTGCCAGCATTAGGGGAATAAACACTGAAGCTTTCTTT.

This clone was counted between two and nine times. The chain couples TRBV27 to TRBJ2-3, with D perhaps TRBD2 (6 bases). Germline V gene data show CDR1 as MNHEY and CDR2 as SMNVEV (reference sequence). The V end lost 9 bases, the J end lost 6 bases, and 19 bases lay between the germline ends. This CDR3 is 14 amino acids long. CDR3 sequence: CASTISAGMDTQYF. The CDR3 region has the DNA TGTGCCAGTACGATCAGCGCGGGGATGGATACGCAGTATTTT.

The chain is built from TRBV28 and TRBJ2-2, with 10 bases fitting TRBD2. In germline, CDR1 is MDHEN, CDR2 SYDVKM. The CDR3 sequence is 15 residues long. V trimming: 4 bases; J trimming: 6 bases; junction bases outside the gene matches: 5. The CDR3 region has the DNA TGTGCCAGCAGTTCGGCTAGCGGGGGTCCCGGGGAGCTGTTTTTT. It is translated as CASSSASGGPGELFF. The whole variable domain, filled in from reference TRBV28 and TRBJ2-2, reads DVKVTQSSRYLVKRTGEKVFLECVQDMDHENMFWYRQDPGLGLRLIYFSYDVKMKEKGDIPEGYSVSREKKERFSLILESASTNQTSMYLCASSSASGGPGELFFGEGSRLTVL.

The chain combines TRBV9 with TRBJ1-3; D possibly corresponds to TRBD1 (5 bases). The V gene's germline CDR1 is SGDLS and CDR2 YYNGEE. This CDR3 comprises 17 residues. V lost 0 bases to trimming and J lost 0 bases, with 13 bases between them. In DNA form, the CDR3 reads TGTGCCAGCAGCGTAGTGGACACTCCGAGCTCTGGAAACACCATATATTTT. It yields the protein CASSVVDTPSSGNTIYF.

This chain uses TRBV19 with TRBJ2-3, with 10 nucleotides matching TRBD2. Germline values: CDR1 LNHDA, CDR2 SQIVND (reference sequence). The CDR3 has 18 residues. V gave up 2 bases and J gave up 2 bases; unmatched junction bases: 10. CDR3 in amino acids: CASSIRGLAGAVTDTQYF. The CDR3 DNA reads as TGTGCCAGTAGTATACGGGGGCTAGCGGGGGCCGTCACAGATACGCAGTATTTT.

CDR3 sequence: CAISLSAAGNIQYF. For the CDR3, the DNA is TGTGCCATCAGCCTATCCGCGGCGGGCAACATTCAGTACTTC. The rearrangement links TRBV10-3 to TRBJ2-4; the D gene is possibly TRBD2 (5 bases). The germline CDR1 and CDR2 sequences are ENHRY and SYGVKD. The ends were cut back, 6 bases at V and 7 bases at J, with 16 bases in the middle. The length of the CDR3 is 14 residues.